This T cell receptor (beta chain) was retrieved from a study of cytomegalovirus exposure and HLA in healthy donors. The study, taken as a whole, reports: In a later analysis, HLA-C alleles had the fewest associated TCRs, DRB1 alleles the most. Earlier results showed most TCR beta V segments being productive about 87% or about 30% of the time.

CDR1 is SGHDN and CDR2 is FVKESK in the germline V gene. This CDR3 spans 15 amino acids. Trimming took 1 base from V and 1 from J; bases not matched to a gene: 4. 13 Jbeta primers and 60 Vbeta primers were used for the PCR. Measured with immunoSEQ multiplex PCR; TCRdb has only the in-frame clones, and not every one. The repertoire has 200,000 to 250,000 clones, 75% to 80% of them found once; the top ten carry around 1.7%. For this clone: Its antigen is not known.

The sequencing input was PBMCs. This sequence joins TRBV14 and TRBJ2-7, with 7 bases matching TRBD1. The TCR was taken from a man between 18 and 29 years old in good health and CMV-seronegative. The CDR3 reads CASSQGAGGSYEQYF. Written as DNA, the CDR3 is TGTGCCAGCAGCCAAGGAGCAGGGGGTTCCTACGAGCAGTACTTC. The full variable domain, completed using reference TRBV14 and TRBJ2-7, is EAGVTQFPSHSVIEKGQTVTLRCDPISGHDNLYWYRRVMGKEIKFLLHFVKESKQDESGMPNNRFLAERTGGTYSTLKVQPAELEDSGVYFCASSQGAGGSYEQYFGPGTRLTVT.